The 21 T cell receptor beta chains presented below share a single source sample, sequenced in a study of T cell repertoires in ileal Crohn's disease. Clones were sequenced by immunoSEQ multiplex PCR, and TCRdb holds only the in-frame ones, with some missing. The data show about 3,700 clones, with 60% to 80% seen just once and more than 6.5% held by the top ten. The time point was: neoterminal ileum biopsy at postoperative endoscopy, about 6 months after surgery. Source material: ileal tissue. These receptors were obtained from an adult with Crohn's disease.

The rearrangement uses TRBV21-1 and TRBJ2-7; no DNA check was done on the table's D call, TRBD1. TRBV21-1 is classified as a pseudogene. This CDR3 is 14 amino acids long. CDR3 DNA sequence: TGTGCCGGACCCTACAGGGGATTCGTCTACGAGCAGTACGTC. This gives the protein CAGPYRGFVYEQYV.

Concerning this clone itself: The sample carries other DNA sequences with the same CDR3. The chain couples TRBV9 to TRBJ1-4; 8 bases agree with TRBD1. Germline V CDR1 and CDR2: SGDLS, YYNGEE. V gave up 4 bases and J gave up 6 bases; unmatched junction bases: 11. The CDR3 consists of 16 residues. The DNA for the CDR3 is TGTGCCAGCAGCCCACCCGCCGGGACAGGCCATGAAAAACTGTTTTTT. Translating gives CASSPPAGTGHEKLFF.

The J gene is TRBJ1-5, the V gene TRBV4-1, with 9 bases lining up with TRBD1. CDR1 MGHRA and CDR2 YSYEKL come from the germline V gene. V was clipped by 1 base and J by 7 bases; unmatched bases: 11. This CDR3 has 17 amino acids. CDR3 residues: CASSQVGTGQYPQPQHF. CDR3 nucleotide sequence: TGCGCCAGCAGCCAAGTGGGGACAGGGCAATACCCCCAGCCCCAGCATTTT.

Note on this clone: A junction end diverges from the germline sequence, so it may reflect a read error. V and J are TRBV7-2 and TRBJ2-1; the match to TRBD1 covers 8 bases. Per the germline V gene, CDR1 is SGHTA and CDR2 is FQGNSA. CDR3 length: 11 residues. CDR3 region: CASSLDRVQLF. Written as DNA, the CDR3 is TGTGCCAGCAGCTTGGACAGGGTACAACTCTTC.

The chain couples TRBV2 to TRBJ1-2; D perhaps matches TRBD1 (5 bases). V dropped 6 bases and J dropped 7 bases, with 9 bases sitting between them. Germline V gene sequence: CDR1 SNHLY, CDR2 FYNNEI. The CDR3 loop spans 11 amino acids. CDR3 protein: CASRAQGGYTF. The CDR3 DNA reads TGTGCCAGCAGGGCCCAGGGTGGCTACACCTTC.

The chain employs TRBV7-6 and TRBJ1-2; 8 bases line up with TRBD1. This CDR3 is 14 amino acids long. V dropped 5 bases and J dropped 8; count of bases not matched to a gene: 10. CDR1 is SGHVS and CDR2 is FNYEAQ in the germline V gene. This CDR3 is CASSPAGAGGGYTF. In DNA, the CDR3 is TGTGCCAGCAGCCCAGCAGGGGCAGGGGGCGGCTACACCTTC.

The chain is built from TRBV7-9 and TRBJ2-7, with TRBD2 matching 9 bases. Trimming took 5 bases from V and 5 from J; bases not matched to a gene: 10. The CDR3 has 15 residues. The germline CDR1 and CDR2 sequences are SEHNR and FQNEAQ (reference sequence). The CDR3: CASSPGVAGDNEQYV. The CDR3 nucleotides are TGTGCCAGCAGCCCCGGCGTAGCGGGAGACAACGAGCAGTACGTC.

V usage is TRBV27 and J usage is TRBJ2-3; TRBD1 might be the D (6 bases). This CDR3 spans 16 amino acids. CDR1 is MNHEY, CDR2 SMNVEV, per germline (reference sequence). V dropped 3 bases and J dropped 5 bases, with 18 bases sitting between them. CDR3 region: CASSFGQGRSQDTQYF. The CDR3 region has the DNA TGTGCCAGCAGTTTTGGGCAGGGGCGTTCTCAAGATACGCAGTATTTT.

CDR3 in amino acids: CASSFDRGFTEAFF. CDR3 DNA: TGCGCCAGCAGCTTTGACAGGGGGTTCACTGAAGCTTTCTTT. This sequence joins TRBV5-1 and TRBJ1-1; 9 bases match TRBD1. The CDR3 consists of 14 residues. In germline, CDR1 is SGHRS, CDR2 YFSETQ. V gave up 2 bases and J gave up 4 bases; unmatched junction bases: 3.

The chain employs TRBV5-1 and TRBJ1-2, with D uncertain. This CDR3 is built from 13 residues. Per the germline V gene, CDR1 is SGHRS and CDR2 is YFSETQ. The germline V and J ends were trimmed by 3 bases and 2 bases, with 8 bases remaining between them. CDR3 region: CASSSEVNYGYTF. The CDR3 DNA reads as TGCGCCAGCAGCTCAGAGGTAAACTATGGCTACACCTTC.

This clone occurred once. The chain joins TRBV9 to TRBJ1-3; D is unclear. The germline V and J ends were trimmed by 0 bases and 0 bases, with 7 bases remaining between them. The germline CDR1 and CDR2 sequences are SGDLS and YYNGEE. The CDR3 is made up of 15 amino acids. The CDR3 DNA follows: TGTGCCAGCAGCGTAGGTAGATTCTCTGGAAACACCATATATTTT. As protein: CASSVGRFSGNTIYF.

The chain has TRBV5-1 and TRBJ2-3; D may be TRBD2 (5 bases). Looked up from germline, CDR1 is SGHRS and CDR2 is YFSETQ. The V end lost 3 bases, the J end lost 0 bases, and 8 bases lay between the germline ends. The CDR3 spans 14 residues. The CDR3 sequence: CASSSTTSTDTQYF. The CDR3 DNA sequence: TGCGCCAGCAGCTCGACTACAAGCACAGATACGCAGTATTTT. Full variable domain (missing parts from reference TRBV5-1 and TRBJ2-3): KAGVTQTPRYLIKTRGQQVTLSCSPISGHRSVSWYQQTPGQGLQFLFEYFSETQRNKGNFPGRFSGRQFSNSRSEMNVSTLELGDSALYLCASSSTTSTDTQYFGPGTRLTVL.

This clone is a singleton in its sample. The CDR3 nucleotides read TGTGCCAGCAAGGCGGGTTCGGGAGGTAACTATGGCTACACCTTC. It yields the protein CASKAGSGGNYGYTF. The chain couples TRBV6-1 to TRBJ1-2; D gene unclear. The CDR3 loop spans 15 amino acids. CDR1 and CDR2 (germline): MNHNS, SASEGT. V dropped 7 bases and J dropped 1 base, with 16 bases sitting between them.

CDR3: CAWNRDAGGNEQFF. Here the CDR3 DNA reads TGTGCCTGGAACCGGGACGCCGGGGGGAATGAGCAGTTCTTC. This chain links TRBV30 with TRBJ2-1; 7 nucleotides align to TRBD2. CDR3 size: 14 residues. CDR1 is GTSNPN and CDR2 is SVGIG in the germline V gene (reference sequence). J lost 7 bases, V lost 4 bases, and 10 bases had no gene match.

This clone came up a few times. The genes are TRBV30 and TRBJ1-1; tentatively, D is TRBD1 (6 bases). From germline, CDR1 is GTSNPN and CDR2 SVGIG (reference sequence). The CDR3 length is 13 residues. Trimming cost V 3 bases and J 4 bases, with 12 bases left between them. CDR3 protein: CAWRSNRATEAFF. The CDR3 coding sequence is TGTGCCTGGAGGAGTAACAGGGCCACTGAAGCTTTCTTT.

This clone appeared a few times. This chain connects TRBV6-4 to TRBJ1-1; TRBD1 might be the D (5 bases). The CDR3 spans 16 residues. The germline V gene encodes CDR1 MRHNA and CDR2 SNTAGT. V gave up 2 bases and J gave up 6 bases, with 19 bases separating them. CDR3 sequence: CASSDGGVRAVSEAFF. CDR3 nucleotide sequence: TGTGCCAGCAGTGACGGTGGTGTCAGGGCAGTATCTGAAGCTTTCTTT.

The CDR3 DNA follows: TGTGCCAGCAGTGGGGATTCGGGGGAAAATTCACCCCTCCACTTT. Amino acid sequence: CASSGDSGENSPLHF. This chain joins TRBV6-4 and TRBJ1-6, with D perhaps matching TRBD1 (5 bases). V was cut by 4 bases and J by 7 bases, with 14 bases left in between. Germline V gene sequence: CDR1 MRHNA, CDR2 SNTAGT. The CDR3 length is 15 residues.

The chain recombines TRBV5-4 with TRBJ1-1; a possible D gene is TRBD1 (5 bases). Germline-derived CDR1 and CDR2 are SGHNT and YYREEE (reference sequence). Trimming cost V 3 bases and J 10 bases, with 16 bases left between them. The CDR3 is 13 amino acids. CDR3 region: CASSWGGDLVAFF. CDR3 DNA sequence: TGTGCCAGCAGCTGGGGGGGGGACCTGGTAGCTTTCTTT. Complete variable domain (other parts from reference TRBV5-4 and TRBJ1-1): ETGVTQSPTHLIKTRGQQVTLRCSSQSGHNTVSWYQQALGQGPQFIFQYYREEENGRGNFPPRFSGLQFPNYSSELNVNALELDDSALYLCASSWGGDLVAFFGQGTRLTVV.

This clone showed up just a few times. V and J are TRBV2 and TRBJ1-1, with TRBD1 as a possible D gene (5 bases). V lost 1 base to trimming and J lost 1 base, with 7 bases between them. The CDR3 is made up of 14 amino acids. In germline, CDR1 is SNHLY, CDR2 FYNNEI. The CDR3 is CASSEVRGNTEAFF. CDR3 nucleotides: TGTGCCAGCAGTGAAGTTAGGGGGAACACTGAAGCTTTCTTT. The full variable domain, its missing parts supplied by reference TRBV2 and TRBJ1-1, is EPEVTQTPSHQVTQMGQEVILRCVPISNHLYFYWYRQILGQKVEFLVSFYNNEISEKSEIFDDQFSVERPDGSNFTLKIRSTKLEDSAMYFCASSEVRGNTEAFFGQGTRLTVV.

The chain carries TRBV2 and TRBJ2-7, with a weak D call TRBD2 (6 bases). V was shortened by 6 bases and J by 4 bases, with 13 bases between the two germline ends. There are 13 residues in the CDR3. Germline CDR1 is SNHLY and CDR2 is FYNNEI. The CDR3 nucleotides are TGTGCCAGCAGCGTCGACGGGAGATACGAGCAGTACGTC. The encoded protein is CASSVDGRYEQYV.

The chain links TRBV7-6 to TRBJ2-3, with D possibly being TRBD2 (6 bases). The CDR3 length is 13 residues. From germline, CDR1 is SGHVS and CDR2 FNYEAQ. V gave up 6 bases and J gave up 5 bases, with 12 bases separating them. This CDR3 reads CASRDPAGDTQYF. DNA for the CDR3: TGTGCCAGCAGGGACCCAGCGGGAGATACGCAGTATTTT.